The 30 T cell receptor beta chains reported below all come from one sample, sequenced in a study of response to subunit inactivated influenza vaccine. TCRdb reprocessed the RT-PCR reads with MiXCR, giving one entry per CDR3 protein. The sample contains roughly 620,000 distinct CDR3 sequences, about 11% of which appear only once. The data also belong to a second study, concerning T cells expressing NK-cell markers. Per that study: Beta-chain TCR cDNA was generated via 5'RACE template switching with UMIs.

The sequencing here drew on PBMCs from blood, taken on the day of vaccination. All receptors derive from a man in his forties or fifties who received an inactivated influenza vaccine.

CDR3 region: CASRSRAATKNIQYF. CDR3 DNA: TGTGCCAGCCGTTCCCGCGCAGCTACCAAAAACATTCAGTACTTC. This sequence joins TRBV2 and TRBJ2-4; no clear D gene. There are 15 residues in the CDR3. V shed 8 bases and J shed 2 bases, with 16 bases lying between them. Germline CDR1 reads SNHLY; CDR2 reads FYNNEI.

This clonotype was recorded many times. The chain uses TRBV4-2 and TRBJ1-3; no clear D gene. The V and J ends lost 1 base and 6 bases respectively, with 16 bases between them. Germline lookup yields CDR1 LGHNA and CDR2 YNFKEQ. CDR3 length equals 16 residues. CDR3 loop: CASSQVQAVTVNTIYF. In nucleotides, the CDR3 is TGTGCCAGCAGCCAAGTGCAGGCTGTTACCGTAAACACCATATATTTT.

Regarding this clonotype: With a much larger clone just one base away, this may be a read error. The rearrangement joins TRBV18 to TRBJ2-1, with no clear D. CDR3 length equals 14 residues. From germline, CDR1 is KGHSH and CDR2 LQKENI. CDR3 in DNA: TGTGCCAGCTCACCCTTTAAGGTCTACAATGGGCAGTTCTTC. It specifies CASSPFKVYNGQFF.

This clonotype appeared a few times. The J gene is TRBJ1-2, the V gene TRBV6-2 or TRBV6-3; D gene ambiguous. The germline CDR1 and CDR2 sequences are MNHEY and SVGEGT. With 8 bases removed from V and 8 bases from J, the gap between germline ends came to 15 bases. CDR3 length: 12 residues. The CDR3 nucleotides read TGTGCCAGCTCCCGAAGTTTGGAGGGCTACACCTTC. It yields the protein CASSRSLEGYTF.

This clonotype was seen only a few times. Here the CDR3 DNA reads TGCAGTGCTAGAAGACTAGCCTACGAGCAGTACTTC. It translates to CSARRLAYEQYF. V gene TRBV20-1 combines with J gene TRBJ2-7; D may be TRBD2 (6 bases). The germline V gene has CDR1 DFQATT and CDR2 SNEGSKA (reference sequence). The ends were cut back, 2 bases at V and 2 bases at J, with 7 bases in the middle. This CDR3 has 12 residues.

This clonotype was seen more than once but under ten times. The chain joins TRBV29-1 to TRBJ2-5; TRBD1 aligns across 9 bases. Germline CDR1 SQVTM, CDR2 ANQGSEA. CDR3 length equals 15 residues. V was clipped by 6 bases and J by 5 bases; unmatched bases: 13. The chain's CDR3 is CSVAPRTGVSETQYF. DNA for the CDR3: TGCAGCGTGGCCCCCCGGACAGGGGTGAGTGAGACCCAGTACTTC. The full variable domain, rest sourced from reference TRBV29-1 and TRBJ2-5, is SAVISQKPSRDICQRGTSLTIQCQVDSQVTMMFWYRQQPGQSLTLIATANQGSEATYESGFVIDKFPISRPNLTFSTLTVSNMSPEDSSIYLCSVAPRTGVSETQYFGPGTRLLVL.

This clonotype was seen many times. V gene TRBV20-1 combines with J gene TRBJ2-7; maybe TRBD2 (6 bases). Trimming took off 5 bases at V and 5 bases at J, with 19 bases between the two ends. The CDR3 runs to 14 residues. Germline CDR1 is DFQATT and CDR2 is SNEGSKA (reference sequence). CDR3 sequence: CSAPISGRLDEQYF. The CDR3 DNA follows: TGCAGTGCTCCGATTTCAGGGAGGCTCGACGAGCAGTACTTC.

This clonotype showed up just a few times. This chain links TRBV15 with TRBJ2-3; perhaps TRBD2 as D (5 bases). The CDR3 sequence is 13 residues long. The germline V gene encodes CDR1 LNHNV and CDR2 YYDKDF (reference sequence). V was cut by 0 bases and J by 10 bases, with 11 bases left in between. CDR3 region: CATSRDTREAQYF. DNA of the CDR3: TGTGCCACCAGCAGAGATACGAGGGAAGCGCAGTATTTT.

This clonotype was recorded at least ten times. J is TRBJ1-5 and V is TRBV7-2; D is unresolved. Germline values: CDR1 SGHTA, CDR2 FQGNSA. V was shortened by 1 base and J by 4 bases, with 11 bases between the two germline ends. CDR3 length equals 15 residues. In DNA, the CDR3 is TGTGCCAGCAGCTTAGATGGGGTGGGGAATCAGCCCCAGCATTTT. Protein product: CASSLDGVGNQPQHF.

The chain is built from TRBV11-2 and TRBJ1-2, with D hard to call. Germline values: CDR1 SGHAT, CDR2 FQNNGV. The CDR3 totals 14 residues. The germline V and J ends were trimmed by 0 bases and 3 bases, with 8 bases remaining between them. CDR3 nucleotides: TGTGCCAGCAGCTTAGATCTCCCCTACTATGGCTACACCTTC. Translated, it gives CASSLDLPYYGYTF.

This clonotype was observed a few times. This chain joins TRBV5-1 and TRBJ2-2; no clear D. CDR3 length equals 16 residues. From germline, CDR1 is SGHRS and CDR2 YFSETQ. The V end was cut by 6 bases, the J end by 3 bases, with 18 bases between. This CDR3 is CASTRTSPRDTGELFF. The CDR3 region has the DNA TGCGCCAGCACGAGGACGTCACCTCGAGACACCGGGGAGCTGTTTTTT.

This clonotype was seen ten or more times. V is TRBV7-9 and J is TRBJ1-1, with unresolved D. Germline V gene data show CDR1 as SEHNR and CDR2 as FQNEAQ (reference sequence). The germline V and J ends were trimmed by 6 bases and 4 bases, with 9 bases remaining between them. This CDR3 has 12 amino acids. CDR3 sequence (DNA): TGTGCCAGCAGTTGGATGGGCACTGAAGCTTTCTTT. Translation: CASSWMGTEAFF.

The chain employs TRBV7-8 and TRBJ2-3; the match to TRBD1 covers 7 bases. Losses at the gene ends were 1 base for V and 4 bases for J; bases not matched to a gene: 8. The CDR3 loop spans 16 amino acids. Germline V CDR1 and CDR2: SGHVS, FQNEAQ. The CDR3 spells CASSLGGGAGADTQYF. DNA of the CDR3: TGTGCCAGCAGCTTAGGAGGGGGCGCCGGAGCAGATACGCAGTATTTT.

V and J are TRBV20-1 and TRBJ1-4; a possible D gene is TRBD1 (6 bases). The CDR3 runs to 14 residues. Trimming left V 6 bases short and J 7 bases short, with 18 bases between. Germline V lookup: CDR1 DFQATT, CDR2 SNEGSKA (reference sequence). The CDR3 region is CSATQGIFGEKLFF. CDR3 DNA: TGCAGTGCAACTCAGGGGATCTTCGGTGAAAAACTGTTTTTT.

This clonotype was detected only a few times. The CDR3 region is CASTPGLSNEKLFF. CDR3 bases: TGTGCCAGCACCCCGGGACTCAGTAATGAAAAACTGTTTTTT. The chain employs TRBV5-6 and TRBJ1-4; TRBD1 is a possible D gene (5 bases). Germline V lookup: CDR1 SGHDT, CDR2 YYEEEE. Deletions cut 6 bases from V and 4 bases from J, with 13 bases between. CDR3 size: 14 residues.

This clonotype has a handful of counts. J is TRBJ2-7 and V is TRBV2; D uncertain. Trimming left V 5 bases short and J 3 bases short, with 11 bases between. Looked up from germline, CDR1 is SNHLY and CDR2 is FYNNEI. The CDR3 sequence is 13 residues long. CDR3 protein: CASSLLPYYEQYF. DNA of the CDR3: TGTGCCAGCAGTTTACTACCCTACTACGAGCAGTACTTC.

In this sample, this clonotype turned up a few times. CDR3: CASSRRDTNTDTQYF. In nucleotides, the CDR3 is TGTGCCAGCAGCAGGCGGGACACAAACACAGATACGCAGTATTTT. This chain links TRBV2 with TRBJ2-3; tentatively, D is TRBD1 or TRBD2 (6 bases each). V was clipped by 6 bases and J by 2 bases, with 15 bases between them. The CDR3 is 15 residues long. Germline V CDR1 and CDR2: SNHLY, FYNNEI.

The gene calls are TRBV10-2 and TRBJ1-1; D remains unclear. Trimming removed 3 bases from V and 4 bases from J, with 12 bases in between. Germline V CDR1 and CDR2: WSHSY, SAAADI. The CDR3 loop spans 14 amino acids. Written as DNA, the CDR3 is TGCGCCAGCAGTGATTTTGGATGGGGCACTGAAGCTTTCTTT. Protein: CASSDFGWGTEAFF.

The V gene is TRBV24-1, the J gene TRBJ1-2, with TRBD1 matching 9 bases. This CDR3 spans 16 amino acids. The trim removed 6 bases at V and 4 bases at J, leaving 11 bases unmatched. Germline CDR1 reads KGHDR; CDR2 reads SFDVKD. CDR3 DNA: TGTGCCACCAGTCCCGGGACAGGGATGGGAGTCTATGGCTACACCTTC. Translating it yields CATSPGTGMGVYGYTF.

The chain recombines TRBV6-1 with TRBJ2-7, with a possible D match to TRBD1 (6 bases). CDR3 length: 14 residues. Trimming cost V 6 bases and J 1 base, with 13 bases left between them. Germline V CDR1 and CDR2: MNHNS, SASEGT. CDR3 amino acids: CASSQTTGSYEQYF. Here the CDR3 DNA reads TGTGCCAGCAGCCAGACGACAGGTTCCTACGAGCAGTACTTC.

The V call is TRBV6-1, the J call TRBJ2-5; D is uncertain. The CDR3 contains 14 residues. Germline assignment: CDR1 MNHNS and CDR2 SASEGT. Trimming pared 2 bases from V and 7 bases from J, leaving 14 bases between. CDR3 nucleotide sequence: TGTGCCAGCAGTGAATCGCCTGGAAGGACGACCCAGTACTTC. Its protein product is CASSESPGRTTQYF.

The chain carries TRBV6-5 and TRBJ2-5, with D perhaps TRBD2 (6 bases). CDR3 size: 15 residues. In germline, CDR1 is MNHEY, CDR2 SVGAGI. Trimming pared 0 bases from V and 7 bases from J, leaving 15 bases between. CDR3 loop: CASSYSGEDLRTQYF. CDR3 in DNA: TGTGCCAGCAGTTACTCGGGGGAGGACCTCAGGACCCAGTACTTC.

This clonotype was recorded a few times. The rearrangement uses TRBV4-2 and TRBJ2-2, with 10 bases fitting TRBD2. This CDR3 has 17 amino acids. Germline V gene lookup returns CDR1 LGHNA and CDR2 YNFKEQ. V was clipped by 2 bases and J by 5 bases; unmatched bases: 8. The CDR3 bases are TGTGCCAGCAGCCAATTAGCGGGAGGAAGGGTGACCGGGGAGCTGTTTTTT. It is translated as CASSQLAGGRVTGELFF.

This clonotype was counted ten times or more. The chain combines TRBV11-1 with TRBJ2-3; D gene uncertain. The CDR3 length is 15 residues. Germline assignment: CDR1 SGHAT and CDR2 FQDESV (reference sequence). V lost 2 bases and J 0 bases, leaving 9 bases between the germline ends. The CDR3 DNA follows: TGTGCCAGCAGCTTAAATGGATATAGCACAGATACGCAGTATTTT. Encoded protein: CASSLNGYSTDTQYF.

This rearrangement joins TRBV4-1 to TRBJ2-3, with unresolved D. Germline loops: CDR1 MGHRA, CDR2 YSYEKL. The CDR3 spans 13 residues. V shed 2 bases and J shed 6 bases, with 9 bases lying between them. The CDR3 coding sequence is TGCGCCAGCAGCCAATTGATAGGGGATACGCAGTATTTT. This sequence encodes CASSQLIGDTQYF.

To note about this clonotype: The junction departs from the called germline gene at one end, perhaps through a read error. This chain joins TRBV3-1 and TRBJ2-1; 7 bases are a match to TRBD2. This CDR3 comprises 13 residues. CDR1 is LGHDT and CDR2 is YNNKEL in the germline V gene (reference sequence). CDR3 DNA sequence: TGTGCCAGCAGTCAAGGACTAGAGGGTGAGCAGTTCTTC. This codes for CASSQGLEGEQFF.

This clonotype was found many times. The chain recombines TRBV6-6 with TRBJ2-5; no clear D gene. The CDR3 is made up of 11 amino acids. Germline CDR1 reads MNHNY; CDR2 reads SVGAGI (reference sequence). Trimming pared 5 bases from V and 5 bases from J, leaving 6 bases between. For the CDR3, the DNA is TGTGCCAGCAGTCGAAGGGAGACCCAGTACTTC. It yields the protein CASSRRETQYF.

This clonotype appeared many times. The chain uses TRBV4-1 and TRBJ2-3; 13 bases are shared with TRBD2. The V gene's germline CDR1 is MGHRA and CDR2 YSYEKL. The J segment lost 4 bases and the V segment lost 1 base, leaving 11 bases of the junction unmatched. CDR3 size: 19 residues. This CDR3 is CASSQGVLAGGPGPDTQYF. CDR3 in DNA: TGCGCCAGCAGCCAAGGAGTACTAGCGGGGGGGCCCGGTCCAGATACGCAGTATTTT.

This clonotype was seen only a few times. J is TRBJ2-2 and V is TRBV7-3; 8 positions agree with TRBD1. This CDR3 region has 16 residues. With V trimmed by 6 bases and J by 4 bases, 10 bases remained unmatched. CDR1 and CDR2 (germline): SGHTA, FQGTGA. The CDR3 reads CASRLGQGAGTGELFF. Here the CDR3 DNA reads TGTGCCAGCAGATTGGGGCAGGGGGCAGGCACCGGGGAGCTGTTTTTT.

This clonotype was seen a few times. This chain links TRBV12-3 or TRBV12-4 with TRBJ1-2, with TRBD1 as a possible D gene (5 bases). V dropped 4 bases and J dropped 5 bases, with 14 bases sitting between them. The CDR3 totals 14 residues. The CDR3 sequence is CASSSGWGKYGYTF. CDR3 DNA: TGTGCCAGCAGTTCGGGCTGGGGGAAGTATGGCTACACCTTC.